The 10 T cell receptor beta chains given below trace back to one sample, sequenced in a study of glioma-infiltrating T cells after dendritic cell vaccination. Generated by immunoSEQ multiplex PCR, the TCRdb table keeps only in-frame clones and is missing some. The sample contains fewer than 110,000 clones, 80% to 90% of which appear only once. Sample: blood, taken before dendritic cell vaccination. All receptors derive from a human donor with glioblastoma.

This clone showed up just a few times. The rearrangement uses TRBV19 and TRBJ1-3; D is unresolved. The V end was cut by 1 base, the J end by 4 bases, with 2 bases between. This CDR3 spans 12 amino acids. CDR1 is LNHDA and CDR2 is SQIVND in the germline V gene (reference sequence). Here the CDR3 reads CASSIVGNTIYF. CDR3 DNA sequence: TGTGCCAGTAGTATAGTAGGAAACACCATATATTTT.

J is TRBJ2-5 and V is TRBV5-5; no clear D gene. Germline V gives CDR1 SGHKS, CDR2 YYEKEE (reference sequence). The CDR3 covers 11 residues. With 3 bases removed from V and 5 bases from J, the gap between germline ends came to 5 bases. In DNA form, the CDR3 reads TGTGCCAGCAGCTCCCGGGAGACCCAGTACTTC. Its translation: CASSSRETQYF.

The chain couples TRBV9 to TRBJ2-7; 11 bases fit TRBD2. This CDR3 spans 16 amino acids. Germline CDR1 reads SGDLS; CDR2 reads YYNGEE. Unmatched junction bases numbered 7, after V lost 3 bases and J lost 2 bases. The CDR3 spells CASSDSGTSGTYEQYF. The CDR3 nucleotides read TGTGCCAGCAGCGACAGTGGGACTAGCGGTACCTACGAGCAGTACTTC.

The genes are TRBV15 and TRBJ2-7; TRBD1 agrees at 7 bases. The V segment lost 0 bases and the J segment 5 bases; nucleotides outside the gene matches: 1. The CDR3 is 13 amino acids. In germline, CDR1 is LNHNV, CDR2 YYDKDF (reference sequence). The CDR3 loop is CATSRDQGDEQYF. The CDR3, as DNA: TGTGCCACCAGCAGAGATCAGGGGGACGAGCAGTACTTC.

V is TRBV19 and J is TRBJ1-5; D might be TRBD1 (6 bases). V was clipped by 5 bases and J by 2 bases, with 13 bases between them. The CDR3 runs 15 residues. The germline CDR1 and CDR2 sequences are LNHDA and SQIVND (reference sequence). This chain's CDR3 is CASSLRTVGNQPQHF. For the CDR3, the DNA is TGTGCCAGTAGTCTGCGGACAGTTGGCAATCAGCCCCAGCATTTT.

Here the CDR3 reads CATQGQGSYEQYF. As DNA, the CDR3 is TGTGCCACCCAGGGACAGGGGTCCTACGAGCAGTACTTC. The V call is TRBV19, the J call TRBJ2-7, with 10 positions matching TRBD1. CDR1 and CDR2 from the germline V gene are LNHDA and SQIVND (reference sequence). The V segment lost 10 bases and the J segment 1 base; nucleotides outside the gene matches: 4. This CDR3 spans 13 amino acids.

A few counts support this clone. The J gene is TRBJ2-1, the V gene TRBV7-8; D possibly corresponds to TRBD1 (6 bases). Germline V CDR1 and CDR2: SGHVS, FQNEAQ. The CDR3 is made up of 15 amino acids. Trimming took off 1 base at V and 7 bases at J, with 14 bases between the two ends. CDR3 DNA sequence: TGTGCCAGCAGCTTAGTGGACAGCTTCTTAAATGAGCAGTTCTTC. This encodes CASSLVDSFLNEQFF.

The chain couples TRBV11-2 to TRBJ2-5; the match to TRBD2 covers 12 bases. V shed 4 bases and J 4 bases; nucleotides not matched to a gene: 4. The CDR3 has 15 amino acids. Germline assignment: CDR1 SGHAT and CDR2 FQNNGV. CDR3 DNA sequence: TGTGCCAGCAGCTCAGGACTAGCGGGGAGAGAGACCCAGTACTTC. Translated, it gives CASSSGLAGRETQYF.

V is TRBV6-6 and J is TRBJ1-2; D might be TRBD1 (5 bases). Between the trimmed V and J ends, which lost 2 bases and 6 bases, there was a span of 10 bases. CDR3 length: 13 amino acids. Germline CDR1 and CDR2: MNHNY and SVGAGI (reference sequence). As DNA, the CDR3 is TGTGCCAGCAGTTACAGGGGCAGGGATGGCTACACCTTC. It specifies CASSYRGRDGYTF.

This chain connects TRBV19 to TRBJ2-7; D might be TRBD1 (6 bases). V lost 3 bases and J 5 bases, leaving 17 bases between the germline ends. Looked up from germline, CDR1 is LNHDA and CDR2 is SQIVND (reference sequence). The CDR3 runs to 15 residues. CDR3 bases: TGTGCCAGTAGTATTGGGGACGCAGGGGTCCACGAGCAGTACTTC. Protein sequence: CASSIGDAGVHEQYF.